These 12 T cell receptor beta chains share one sample of origin, sequenced in a study of beta chain features in type 1 diabetes. Sequencing targeted expressed TCRB transcripts, as all isolated RNA had been reverse transcribed. TCRdb keeps only in-frame clones here, not all; method: immunoSEQ multiplex PCR. The sample contains about 150,000 clones, over 8.5% of which appear only once. Specimen: central memory CD4+ T cells from blood. Every receptor here comes from a man aged 18 to 35 in good health.

V and J are TRBV9 and TRBJ2-5; 12 bases line up with TRBD2. The CDR3 totals 15 residues. CDR1 is SGDLS, CDR2 YYNGEE, per germline. The J segment lost 4 bases and the V segment lost 4 bases, leaving 5 bases of the junction unmatched. CDR3 DNA: TGTGCCAGCAGCTCTAGCGGGGGGGCATTAGAGACCCAGTACTTC. It yields the protein CASSSSGGALETQYF. The full variable domain, its missing parts supplied by reference TRBV9 and TRBJ2-5, is DSGVTQTPKHLITATGQRVTLRCSPRSGDLSVYWYQQSLDQGLQFLIQYYNGEERAKGNILERFSAQQFPDLHSELNLSSLELGDSALYFCASSSSGGALETQYFGPGTRLLVL.

This clone was found a few times. V and J are TRBV4-2 and TRBJ2-1; D might be TRBD1 or TRBD2, each matching 5 bases. V lost 4 bases, J lost 6 bases, and 16 bases lay in between. Germline loops: CDR1 LGHNA, CDR2 YNFKEQ. This CDR3 comprises 15 residues. The CDR3 protein is CASSPGHSAGNEQFF. CDR3 coding DNA: TGTGCCAGCAGCCCGGGGCATAGCGCGGGCAATGAGCAGTTCTTC.

In this sample, this clone turned up a few times. The chain combines TRBV2 with TRBJ1-5; no clear D gene. V lost 4 bases and J 2 bases, leaving 9 bases between the germline ends. Germline V CDR1 and CDR2: SNHLY, FYNNEI. This CDR3 is 14 amino acids long. Written as DNA, the CDR3 is TGTGCCAGCAGTGGAGGTTCTGGCAATCAGCCCCAGCATTTT. Protein product: CASSGGSGNQPQHF.

This rearrangement joins TRBV5-4 to TRBJ2-7; D unresolved. The CDR3 extends over 15 amino acids. V gave up 0 bases and J gave up 0 bases, with 10 bases separating them. Germline-derived CDR1 and CDR2 are SGHNT and YYREEE (reference sequence). DNA of the CDR3: TGTGCCAGCAGCTTGGAGGCCCTGTCCTCCTACGAGCAGTACTTC. Protein product: CASSLEALSSYEQYF. The full variable domain, completed using reference TRBV5-4 and TRBJ2-7, is ETGVTQSPTHLIKTRGQQVTLRCSSQSGHNTVSWYQQALGQGPQFIFQYYREEENGRGNFPPRFSGLQFPNYSSELNVNALELDDSALYLCASSLEALSSYEQYFGPGTRLTVT.

The rearrangement uses TRBV4-2 and TRBJ2-3; TRBD2 is a possible D gene (5 bases). Germline V lookup: CDR1 LGHNA, CDR2 YNFKEQ. This CDR3 is 15 amino acids long. The V end was cut by 1 base, the J end by 5 bases, with 13 bases between. CDR3 DNA: TGTGCCAGCAGCCAAGGTCAAAGTGGACTAGATACGCAGTATTTT. Translation gives CASSQGQSGLDTQYF.

This clone came up a few times. This chain joins TRBV7-9 and TRBJ2-2, with D perhaps TRBD1 or TRBD2 (5 bases each). The CDR3 is 14 residues long. Germline CDR1 SEHNR, CDR2 FQNEAQ (reference sequence). V was shortened by 1 base and J by 7 bases, with 10 bases between the two germline ends. Here the CDR3 reads CASSLERGRGELFF. CDR3 nucleotide sequence: TGTGCCAGCAGCTTAGAGAGGGGCCGCGGGGAGCTGTTTTTT.

There are a few counts of this clone. The chain is built from TRBV19 and TRBJ1-1; D gene uncertain. This CDR3 contains 14 residues. The V gene's germline CDR1 is LNHDA and CDR2 SQIVND (reference sequence). Trimming cost V 7 bases and J 6 bases, with 18 bases left between them. The DNA of the CDR3 is TGTGCCAGTAATCACGTCAGCGCTCCCGCTGAAGCTTTCTTT. Protein product: CASNHVSAPAEAFF.

This clone was counted between two and nine times. The V gene is TRBV20-1, the J gene TRBJ1-2; a weak D match, TRBD1 (6 bases). The CDR3 covers 11 residues. Germline-derived CDR1 and CDR2 are DFQATT and SNEGSKA (reference sequence). V lost 5 bases and J lost 8, with 12 bases in between. The CDR3 coding sequence is TGCAGTGCTGCAGGGGCAGGGGGCTACACCTTC. This codes for CSAAGAGGYTF.

This clone was picked up a small number of times. The rearrangement uses TRBV27 and TRBJ2-7, with D uncertain. The CDR3 sequence is 13 residues long. Germline V gene sequence: CDR1 MNHEY, CDR2 SMNVEV (reference sequence). V was pared by 4 bases and J by 2 bases, with 9 bases between. The CDR3 nucleotides are TGTGCCAGCAGTTCGGACGGAACCTACGAGCAGTACTTC. Encoded protein: CASSSDGTYEQYF.

This clone turned up a few times. The chain combines TRBV13 with TRBJ2-5; 9 nucleotides agree with TRBD1. The germline gives CDR1 PRHDT, CDR2 FYEKMQ (reference sequence). CDR3 length equals 15 residues. J gave up 1 base and V 5 bases, and 5 bases lay outside the gene matches. The CDR3 DNA reads as TGTGCCAGCAGCGACCGGGACAGGGCCCAAGAGACCCAGTACTTC. This gives the protein CASSDRDRAQETQYF.

This clone has just a few counts. This sequence joins TRBV7-2 and TRBJ2-5; D not certain. This CDR3 contains 11 residues. The V and J ends lost 5 bases and 5 bases respectively, with 6 bases between them. Germline CDR1 and CDR2: SGHTA and FQGNSA. CDR3 loop: CASSPWETQYF. Here the CDR3 DNA reads TGTGCCAGCAGCCCTTGGGAGACCCAGTACTTC.

This clone was counted between two and nine times. J is TRBJ1-2 and V is TRBV11-2; 7 nucleotides align to TRBD1. With V trimmed by 5 bases and J by 7 bases, 1 base remained unmatched. There are 11 residues in the CDR3. Per germline, CDR1 SGHAT and CDR2 FQNNGV. CDR3: CASSDRVGYTF. CDR3 sequence (DNA): TGTGCCAGCAGCGACAGGGTTGGCTACACCTTC. The variable domain in full, with the rest retrieved from reference TRBV11-2 and TRBJ1-2, is EAGVAQSPRYKIIEKRQSVAFWCNPISGHATLYWYQQILGQGPKLLIQFQNNGVVDDSQLPKDRFSAERLKGVDSTLKIQPAKLEDSAVYLCASSDRVGYTFGSGTRLTVV.